Each of the 5 T cell receptor beta chains below was sequenced from the same sample in a study of early T cells in non-severe SARS-CoV-2 infection. TCRdb reprocessed the 5' RACE reads with MiXCR, giving one entry per CDR3 protein. The data show 25,000 to 35,000 distinct CDR3 sequences, roughly 3.9% seen once. Sequenced sample: whole blood. The receptors originated from an adult who was a healthcare worker with PCR-confirmed SARS-CoV-2 infection or an uninfected control (not recorded which).

This clonotype has more than one count but fewer than ten. J is TRBJ2-2 and V is TRBV7-2; no clear D gene. With 3 bases removed from V and 4 bases from J, the gap between germline ends came to 9 bases. Germline loops: CDR1 SGHTA, CDR2 FQGNSA. The CDR3 is made up of 14 amino acids. This CDR3 reads CASSFSEGTGELFF. The CDR3 nucleotides are TGTGCCAGCAGCTTCTCCGAAGGCACCGGGGAGCTGTTTTTT.

By proportion, this clonotype is medium-sized. V is TRBV7-9 and J is TRBJ1-1; D possibly corresponds to TRBD1 (6 bases). The CDR3 sequence is 12 residues long. In germline, CDR1 is SEHNR, CDR2 FQNEAQ (reference sequence). Trimming removed 5 bases from V and 7 bases from J, with 11 bases in between. CDR3 nucleotides: TGTGCCAGCAGCCAAAACAGGGTTGAAGCTTTCTTT. This encodes CASSQNRVEAFF.

This clonotype was detected many times. The chain uses TRBV9 and TRBJ2-3, with TRBD1 matching 7 bases. The CDR3 runs 14 residues. The trim removed 0 bases at V and 3 bases at J, leaving 1 base unmatched. The germline CDR1 and CDR2 sequences are SGDLS and YYNGEE. CDR3: CASSVEGATDTQYF. In DNA form, the CDR3 reads TGTGCCAGCAGCGTAGAGGGGGCGACAGATACGCAGTATTTT.

In this sample, this clonotype turned up many times. The chain recombines TRBV9 with TRBJ2-2, with D tentatively TRBD1 (5 bases). This CDR3 comprises 16 residues. In germline, CDR1 is SGDLS, CDR2 YYNGEE. Between the trimmed V and J ends, which lost 7 bases and 4 bases, there was a span of 20 bases. CDR3 in DNA: TGTGCCAGCTCTCCGTCAGGGCGATTGGGCACCGGGGAGCTGTTTTTT. Protein sequence: CASSPSGRLGTGELFF.

Many counts were recorded for this clonotype. The rearrangement joins TRBV11-2 to TRBJ2-4, with D uncertain. This CDR3 has 13 residues. Germline CDR1 SGHAT, CDR2 FQNNGV. V was shortened by 6 bases and J by 2 bases, with 8 bases between the two germline ends. DNA of the CDR3: TGTGCCAGCAGAGGGCTGACCAAAAACATTCAGTACTTC. It translates to CASRGLTKNIQYF.